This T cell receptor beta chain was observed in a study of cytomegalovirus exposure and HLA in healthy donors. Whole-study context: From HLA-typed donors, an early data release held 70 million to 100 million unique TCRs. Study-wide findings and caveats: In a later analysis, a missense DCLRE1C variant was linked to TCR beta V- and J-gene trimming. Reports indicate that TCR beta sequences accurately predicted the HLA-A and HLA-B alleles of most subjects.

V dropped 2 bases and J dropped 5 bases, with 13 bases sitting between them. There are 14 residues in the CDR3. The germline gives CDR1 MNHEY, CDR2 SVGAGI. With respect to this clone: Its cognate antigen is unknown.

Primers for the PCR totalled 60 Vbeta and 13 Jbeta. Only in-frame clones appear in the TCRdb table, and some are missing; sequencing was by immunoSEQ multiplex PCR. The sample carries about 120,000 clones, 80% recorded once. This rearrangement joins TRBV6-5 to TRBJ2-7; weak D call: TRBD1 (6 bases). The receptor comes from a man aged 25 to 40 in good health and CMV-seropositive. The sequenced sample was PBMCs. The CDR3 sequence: CASSYIHRDDEQYF. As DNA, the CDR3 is TGTGCCAGCAGTTACATCCACAGGGACGACGAGCAGTACTTC.